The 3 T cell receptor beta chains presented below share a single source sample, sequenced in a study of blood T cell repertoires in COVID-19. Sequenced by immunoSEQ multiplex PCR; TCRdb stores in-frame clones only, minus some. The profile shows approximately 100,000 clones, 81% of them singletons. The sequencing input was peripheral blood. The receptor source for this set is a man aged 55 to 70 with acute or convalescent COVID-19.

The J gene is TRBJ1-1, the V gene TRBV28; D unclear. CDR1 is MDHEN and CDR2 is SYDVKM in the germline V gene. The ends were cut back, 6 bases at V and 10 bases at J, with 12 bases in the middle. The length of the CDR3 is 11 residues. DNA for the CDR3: TGTGCCAGCAGCAGGAGGACGGGAGCTTTCTTT. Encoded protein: CASSRRTGAFF.

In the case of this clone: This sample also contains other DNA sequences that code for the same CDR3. CDR3: CASSYGGQPYGYTF. The DNA of the CDR3 is TGTGCCAGCAGTTACGGGGGACAGCCCTATGGCTACACCTTC. The chain links TRBV6-5 to TRBJ1-2, with 7 bases identical to TRBD1. The CDR3 has 14 amino acids. Germline trimming cut 2 bases from V and 4 bases from J; bases unmatched to any gene: 4. In germline, CDR1 is MNHEY, CDR2 SVGAGI.

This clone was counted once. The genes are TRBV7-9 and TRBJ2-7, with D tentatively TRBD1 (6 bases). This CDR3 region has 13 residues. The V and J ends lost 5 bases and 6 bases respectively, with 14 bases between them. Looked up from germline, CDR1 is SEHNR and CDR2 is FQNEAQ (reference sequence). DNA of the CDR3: TGTGCCAGCAGCCAAAACACAGGGATCGAGCAGTACTTC. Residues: CASSQNTGIEQYF. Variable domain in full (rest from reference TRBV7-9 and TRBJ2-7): DTGVSQNPRHKITKRGQNVTFRCDPISEHNRLYWYRQTLGQGPEFLTYFQNEAQLEKSRLLSDRFSAERPKGSFSTLEIQRTEQGDSAMYLCASSQNTGIEQYFGPGTRLTVT.